This T cell receptor (delta chain) was recorded in a study of γδ T cells in repeated Plasmodium falciparum infection. Gammadelta T cells were flow-sorted from PBMC into Vgamma9/Vdelta2+ and Vdelta2-negative populations for bulk analysis. The CDR3 contains 19 residues. Germline lookup yields CDR1 GEAIGNYY and CDR2 EKD. TCRdb fed the multiplex PCR reads to CATT. The sample has roughly 93,000 delta-chain clones, more than 0.85% seen once. As for this clone: The protein in TCRdb stems from a much larger clone and differs at residue 12 from this DNA's translation, likely a read error; here the protein is translated from the DNA.

The rearrangement uses TRDV2 and TRDJ3, with D possibly TRDD3 on 5 matching bases. Because TCRdb records no J gene, it was assigned here through a match of the DNA to germline. The origin of this receptor is a pool of human donors (malaria-infected and uninfected, not separated). Sequencing was done on a sample of gamma-delta T cells from blood. This CDR3 reads CACDTGGALSSCDTRQMFF. In DNA, the CDR3 is TGTGCCTGTGACACGGGTGGGGCCCTTAGCTCCTGTGACACCCGACAGATGTTTTTC.